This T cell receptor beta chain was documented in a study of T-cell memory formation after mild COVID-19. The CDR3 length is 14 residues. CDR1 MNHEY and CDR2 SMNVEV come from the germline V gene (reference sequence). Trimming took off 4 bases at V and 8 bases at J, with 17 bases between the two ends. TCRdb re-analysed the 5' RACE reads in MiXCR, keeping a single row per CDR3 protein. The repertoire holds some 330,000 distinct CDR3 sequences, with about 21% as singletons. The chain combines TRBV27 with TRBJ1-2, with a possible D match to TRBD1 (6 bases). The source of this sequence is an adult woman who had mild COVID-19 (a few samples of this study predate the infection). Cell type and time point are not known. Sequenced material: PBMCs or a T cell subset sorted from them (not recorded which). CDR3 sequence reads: CASSYASGAGGYTF. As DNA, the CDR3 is TGTGCCAGCAGTTACGCCTCAGGGGCGGGAGGCTACACCTTC.